This T cell receptor (beta chain) was profiled in a study of T cells expressing NK-cell markers. The wider study: In sorted CD3+CD56+NKG2C+, CD3+CD56+NKG2C- and CD3+CD56-NKG2C+ T cells, TCR beta repertoires were obtained.

Germline V gene lookup returns CDR1 DFQATT and CDR2 SNEGSKA (reference sequence). This CDR3 has 11 amino acids. For each CDR3 protein, TCRdb gives one entry from its re-call of the 5' RACE reads, without DNA. Its clone listing holds some 440,000 distinct CDR3 sequences. Sequencing used blood T cells: a sorted CD56 or NKG2C T cell subset, CD4+ or CD8+ T cells, or bulk PBMC T cells (not recorded which). V is TRBV20-1 and J is TRBJ2-7; TCRdb's D gene call, TRBD1, goes unchecked for lack of DNA. The sequence was collected from a woman between 45 and 65 years old in good health. CDR3: CSATRGGEQYF.